The clone carrying this T cell receptor (beta chain) showed up many times. J lost 4 bases, V lost 0 bases, and 8 bases had no gene match. The CDR3 covers 15 residues. Germline V gives CDR1 DFQATT, CDR2 SNEGSKA (reference sequence). Indicated time point: newly diagnosed GD, antithyroid drugs for less than 3 months. Researchers made the TCR library from RNA that was extracted from PBMCs. This specimen belongs to a study of regulatory T cells in long-lasting Graves disease. HTBI primers from iRepertoire and Arm-PCR of CDR3 regions yielded the TCR beta libraries. A single record per CDR3 protein comes from TCRdb applying MiXCR to the multiplex PCR reads. Seen here are hundreds of thousands of distinct CDR3 sequences, around a sixth observed once, and the top ten hold about a fifth.

This chain links TRBV20-1 with TRBJ2-7; 8 bases fit TRBD1. The sequencing used peripheral blood mononuclear cells (PBMCs), collected at new diagnosis, from a patient treated with antithyroid drugs. This TCR derives from a female donor with Graves disease. The CDR3 DNA is TGCAGTGCTAGAGATAGCCGACAGGGGCGTTACGAGCAGTACTTC. It yields the protein CSARDSRQGRYEQYF.